This T cell receptor (beta chain) was recovered during a study of cytotoxic CD8 clonotypes in ibrutinib-treated CLL. V was shortened by 4 bases and J by 10 bases, with 17 bases between the two germline ends. The CDR3 totals 14 residues. CDR1 and CDR2 from the germline V gene are WNHNN and SYGVQD (reference sequence). Clones were sequenced by immunoSEQ multiplex PCR, and TCRdb holds only the in-frame ones, with some missing. This sample yields 20,000 or so clones, of which about 84% are seen a single time; roughly 5.7% belongs to the top ten. This clone appeared a few times. Sequencing used PBMCs, obtained before ibrutinib treatment. The chain employs TRBV10-1 and TRBJ2-1, with a possible D match to TRBD2 (5 bases). The source is a human donor with chronic lymphocytic leukemia. CDR3 loop: CASSVGNRRGEQFF. Here the CDR3 DNA reads TGCGCCAGCAGTGTGGGGAACCGAAGAGGGGAGCAGTTCTTC.